This T cell receptor beta chain was sequenced during a study of cytomegalovirus exposure and HLA in healthy donors. Study in general: Later analysis reported that the roughly 120 validation repertoires shared the platform of the approximately 670 first-cohort repertoires.

The table came from immunoSEQ multiplex PCR; TCRdb's copy has only in-frame clones and leaves some out. The table lists under 85,000 clones, 94% of them singletons, with around 2.1% in the top ten. The study, taken as a whole, reports: The authors enumerated under 200 TCR beta chains as linked to cytomegalovirus.

To note about this clone: The antigen is unknown.

The length of the CDR3 is 12 residues. CDR1 and CDR2 from the germline V gene are MDHEN and SYDVKM. The rearrangement joins TRBV28 to TRBJ2-5; TRBD1 aligns across 7 bases. Source material: PBMCs. The receptor was isolated from a woman aged 18-35 years in good health and CMV-seronegative. The CDR3 region has the DNA TGTGTTTCGGGACAGACTTTAGAGACCCAGTACTTC. Residues: CVSGQTLETQYF.